A selection of T cell receptor beta chains follows, all from one sample in a study of T-cell memory formation after mild COVID-19. TCRdb recomputed calls from the 5' RACE reads with MiXCR, one row per CDR3 protein. The table includes 300,000 to 400,000 distinct CDR3 sequences, more than 15% detected once. Material: PBMCs or a T cell subset sorted from them (not recorded which). These receptors were collected from a man aged 18 to 30 who had mild COVID-19 (a few samples of this study predate the infection). Cell type and time point are not known. CDR3s include the opening cysteine and the closing phenylalanine or tryptophan. A D gene is named only where the DNA matches it firmly. Size values are once, few and many counts, or a class for expanded clones, and some rows have none.

CDR3aa: CASGLYGVDSSSGANVLTF; CDR3nt: TGTGCTAGTGGTTTGTACGGCGTCGACTCCAGCTCTGGGGCCAACGTCCTGACTTTC; j_gene: TRBJ2-6; abundance: few; len: 19; v_gene: TRBV12-5; d_gene: .
CDR3aa: CSVGVMNTEAFF; CDR3nt: TGCAGCGTTGGCGTTATGAACACTGAAGCTTTCTTT; j_gene: TRBJ1-1; abundance: .; len: 12; v_gene: TRBV29-1; d_gene: .
CDR3aa: CASSYSISQETQYF; CDR3nt: TGTGCCAGCAGTTACTCGATTAGCCAAGAGACCCAGTACTTC; j_gene: TRBJ2-5; abundance: few; len: 14; v_gene: TRBV6-5; d_gene: .
CDR3aa: CASRRTIDRNQPQHF; CDR3nt: TGTGCCAGCAGGCGCACGATTGATCGCAATCAGCCCCAGCATTTT; j_gene: TRBJ1-5; abundance: few; len: 15; v_gene: TRBV6-5; d_gene: .
CDR3aa: CASTRDRLGGEAFF; CDR3nt: TGTGCCAGCACCCGAGACAGGTTGGGCGGGGAAGCTTTCTTT; j_gene: TRBJ1-1; abundance: few; len: 14; v_gene: TRBV6-5; d_gene: .
CDR3aa: CASSRWGRAFF; CDR3nt: TGTGCCAGCAGCAGATGGGGACGGGCTTTCTTT; j_gene: TRBJ1-1; abundance: .; len: 11; v_gene: TRBV21-1; d_gene: .
CDR3aa: CASRAGTGFGEKLFF; CDR3nt: TGTGCCAGCAGAGCCGGGACAGGGTTTGGAGAAAAACTGTTTTTT; j_gene: TRBJ1-4; abundance: .; len: 15; v_gene: TRBV6-5; d_gene: TRBD1
CDR3aa: CASSQDRAGYTF; CDR3nt: TGTGCCAGCAGCCAAGACAGGGCTGGCTACACCTTC; j_gene: TRBJ1-2; abundance: few; len: 12; v_gene: TRBV14; d_gene: .
CDR3aa: CASTPWAWSQETQYF; CDR3nt: TGTGCCAGCACCCCTTGGGCATGGAGCCAAGAGACCCAGTACTTC; j_gene: TRBJ2-5; abundance: .; len: 15; v_gene: TRBV12-3/TRBV12-4; d_gene: .
CDR3aa: CASSHGLAGGSYEQYF; CDR3nt: TGCGCCAGCAGCCATGGACTAGCGGGGGGCTCCTACGAGCAGTACTTC; j_gene: TRBJ2-7; abundance: .; len: 16; v_gene: TRBV4-3; d_gene: TRBD2
CDR3aa: CASSWGSGWGNEQFF; CDR3nt: TGCGCCAGCAGCTGGGGTTCGGGATGGGGCAATGAGCAGTTCTTC; j_gene: TRBJ2-1; abundance: .; len: 15; v_gene: TRBV5-1; d_gene: .
CDR3aa: CASSISGGQYNEQFF; CDR3nt: TGTGCCAGCAGTATCAGCGGGGGGCAATACAATGAGCAGTTCTTC; j_gene: TRBJ2-1; abundance: .; len: 15; v_gene: TRBV6-4; d_gene: TRBD2
CDR3aa: CASSPPVQSSYNEQFF; CDR3nt: TGTGCCAGCAGCCCGCCGGTACAGAGCTCCTACAATGAGCAGTTCTTC; j_gene: TRBJ2-1; abundance: .; len: 16; v_gene: TRBV25-1; d_gene: .
CDR3aa: CAIELGRGELFF; CDR3nt: TGTGCCATCGAATTGGGCCGCGGCGAGCTGTTTTTT; j_gene: TRBJ2-2; abundance: .; len: 12; v_gene: TRBV10-3; d_gene: .
CDR3aa: CASSLDRTGSGYNEQFF; CDR3nt: TGTGCCAGCAGCTTAGACCGGACAGGGAGTGGGTACAATGAGCAGTTCTTC; j_gene: TRBJ2-1; abundance: .; len: 17; v_gene: TRBV11-2; d_gene: TRBD1
CDR3aa: CASSLAERRNSYNSPLHF; CDR3nt: TGCGCCAGCAGCTTGGCGGAGAGAAGGAACTCCTATAATTCACCCCTCCACTTT; j_gene: TRBJ1-6; abundance: many; len: 18; v_gene: TRBV5-1; d_gene: .
CDR3aa: CASSPGARQYF; CDR3nt: TGTGCCAGCAGCCCCGGGGCGCGGCAGTATTTT; j_gene: TRBJ2-3; abundance: .; len: 11; v_gene: TRBV7-2; d_gene: .
CDR3aa: CASSSRDASYEQYF; CDR3nt: TGCGCCAGCAGCTCCCGGGACGCCTCCTACGAGCAGTACTTC; j_gene: TRBJ2-7; abundance: .; len: 14; v_gene: TRBV5-1; d_gene: .
CDR3aa: CASSLTRDYGYTF; CDR3nt: TGTGCCAGTAGCTTAACCAGGGACTATGGCTACACCTTC; j_gene: TRBJ1-2; abundance: .; len: 13; v_gene: TRBV19; d_gene: .
CDR3aa: CASSLAGTGQETQYF; CDR3nt: TGTGCCAGCAGTTTAGCCGGGACAGGACAAGAGACCCAGTACTTC; j_gene: TRBJ2-5; abundance: many; len: 15; v_gene: TRBV12-3/TRBV12-4; d_gene: TRBD1
CDR3aa: CASSAGGGSYNEQFF; CDR3nt: TGTGCCAGCAGTGCCGGCGGGGGGTCTTACAATGAGCAGTTCTTC; j_gene: TRBJ2-1; abundance: few; len: 15; v_gene: TRBV6-5; d_gene: TRBD2
CDR3aa: CASSSRHRGMNTEAFF; CDR3nt: TGTGCCAGCAGCTCACGACACAGGGGTATGAACACTGAAGCTTTCTTT; j_gene: TRBJ1-1; abundance: few; len: 16; v_gene: TRBV11-2; d_gene: TRBD1
CDR3aa: CASSLRGVFGEQFF; CDR3nt: TGCGCCAGCAGCTTGAGGGGGGTGTTTGGTGAGCAGTTCTTC; j_gene: TRBJ2-1; abundance: many; len: 14; v_gene: TRBV5-1; d_gene: .
CDR3aa: CASSPPGATNEKLFF; CDR3nt: TGTGCCAGCAGCCCCCCGGGGGCGACTAATGAAAAACTGTTTTTT; j_gene: TRBJ1-4; abundance: few; len: 15; v_gene: TRBV7-9; d_gene: .
CDR3aa: CSARDSPDQPQHF; CDR3nt: TGCAGCGCCAGGGACAGTCCTGATCAGCCCCAGCATTTT; j_gene: TRBJ1-5; abundance: few; len: 13; v_gene: TRBV29-1; d_gene: TRBD1
CDR3aa: CSARDPLNVYNEQFF; CDR3nt: TGCAGTGCTAGAGACCCCCTCAATGTATACAATGAGCAGTTCTTC; j_gene: TRBJ2-1; abundance: few; len: 15; v_gene: TRBV20-1; d_gene: .
CDR3aa: CASGFFTRDSNEKLFF; CDR3nt: TGTGCTAGTGGTTTCTTTACCCGGGACAGTAATGAAAAACTGTTTTTT; j_gene: TRBJ1-4; abundance: .; len: 16; v_gene: TRBV12-5; d_gene: TRBD1
CDR3aa: CASLAGDIQGTQYF; CDR3nt: TGTGCCAGTCTAGCGGGGGACATCCAAGGTACGCAGTATTTT; j_gene: TRBJ2-3; abundance: .; len: 14; v_gene: TRBV7-9; d_gene: TRBD2
CDR3aa: CASSIGGGAPEAFF; CDR3nt: TGTGCCAGTAGTATAGGGGGGGGCGCCCCTGAAGCTTTCTTT; j_gene: TRBJ1-1; abundance: .; len: 14; v_gene: TRBV19; d_gene: .
CDR3aa: CSASYLIPPYEQYF; CDR3nt: TGCAGTGCTAGTTACTTAATCCCCCCCTACGAGCAGTACTTC; j_gene: TRBJ2-7; abundance: many; len: 14; v_gene: TRBV20-1; d_gene: .
CDR3aa: CASSYLLATAGANVLTF; CDR3nt: TGTGCCAGCAGTTACCTACTAGCAACGGCCGGGGCCAACGTCCTGACTTTC; j_gene: TRBJ2-6; abundance: few; len: 17; v_gene: TRBV6-2/TRBV6-3; d_gene: .
CDR3aa: CATTRGLASNEQFF; CDR3nt: TGTGCCACGACCCGGGGACTAGCATCCAATGAGCAGTTCTTC; j_gene: TRBJ2-1; abundance: many; len: 14; v_gene: TRBV7-9; d_gene: TRBD2
CDR3aa: CASSLAGTGETQYF; CDR3nt: TGTGCCAGCAGCTTAGCGGGTACAGGAGAGACCCAGTACTTC; j_gene: TRBJ2-5; abundance: .; len: 14; v_gene: TRBV7-9; d_gene: .
CDR3aa: CASSYSVQRGVSGELFF; CDR3nt: TGTGCCAGCAGTTACTCGGTCCAGCGGGGGGTCTCCGGGGAGCTGTTTTTT; j_gene: TRBJ2-2; abundance: .; len: 17; v_gene: TRBV6-6; d_gene: TRBD2
CDR3aa: CASSRGYSYEQYF; CDR3nt: TGTGCCAGCAGTCGAGGATACTCCTACGAGCAGTACTTC; j_gene: TRBJ2-7; abundance: .; len: 13; v_gene: TRBV27; d_gene: .
CDR3aa: CASSPRGIGNTIYF; CDR3nt: TGTGCCAGCTCACCACGGGGAATTGGAAACACCATATATTTT; j_gene: TRBJ1-3; abundance: few; len: 14; v_gene: TRBV18; d_gene: .
CDR3aa: CASSLGPPEGLPSSSYNEQFF; CDR3nt: TGTGCCAGCAGCTTAGGCCCCCCGGAGGGCCTACCTTCTTCATCCTACAATGAGCAGTTCTTC; j_gene: TRBJ2-1; abundance: .; len: 21; v_gene: TRBV7-6; d_gene: .
CDR3aa: CASSWRRLAGARSYNEQFF; CDR3nt: TGCGCCAGCAGCTGGCGGAGACTAGCGGGGGCACGCTCCTACAATGAGCAGTTCTTC; j_gene: TRBJ2-1; abundance: few; len: 19; v_gene: TRBV5-1; d_gene: TRBD2
CDR3aa: CASSPRGFYEQYF; CDR3nt: TGTGCCAGCAGTCCGCGGGGCTTCTACGAGCAGTACTTC; j_gene: TRBJ2-7; abundance: many; len: 13; v_gene: TRBV6-2/TRBV6-3; d_gene: .
CDR3aa: CASSPRLENTEAFF; CDR3nt: TGTGCCAGCAGCCCCCGATTGGAGAACACTGAAGCTTTCTTT; j_gene: TRBJ1-1; abundance: many; len: 14; v_gene: TRBV7-2; d_gene: .
CDR3aa: CASSPLGQGGSFEQYF; CDR3nt: TGTGCCAGCAGTCCGCTCGGACAGGGAGGGTCCTTCGAGCAGTACTTC; j_gene: TRBJ2-7; abundance: few; len: 16; v_gene: TRBV6-5; d_gene: .
CDR3aa: CASSGAGGNGYTF; CDR3nt: TGTGCCAGCAGTGGAGCTGGGGGCAATGGCTACACCTTC; j_gene: TRBJ1-2; abundance: .; len: 13; v_gene: TRBV2; d_gene: .
CDR3aa: CASSAAEQETQYF; CDR3nt: TGTGCCAGCAGCGCAGCGGAGCAAGAGACCCAGTACTTC; j_gene: TRBJ2-5; abundance: few; len: 13; v_gene: TRBV5-4; d_gene: .
CDR3aa: CASSVGEIPQETQYF; CDR3nt: TGCGCCAGCAGTGTCGGGGAGATACCACAAGAGACCCAGTACTTC; j_gene: TRBJ2-5; abundance: few; len: 15; v_gene: TRBV5-1; d_gene: .
CDR3aa: CASSIRDRVNQPQHF; CDR3nt: TGTGCCAGTAGTATCCGGGACAGGGTCAATCAGCCCCAGCATTTT; j_gene: TRBJ1-5; abundance: few; len: 15; v_gene: TRBV19; d_gene: TRBD1
CDR3aa: CASSQRPIDTSDEDTQYF; CDR3nt: TGCGCCAGCAGCCAACGACCCATTGACACCTCCGATGAAGATACGCAGTATTTT; j_gene: TRBJ2-3; abundance: few; len: 18; v_gene: TRBV4-1; d_gene: .
CDR3aa: CASLPSGGSDTQYF; CDR3nt: TGTGCCAGCCTACCTAGCGGGGGTTCAGATACGCAGTATTTT; j_gene: TRBJ2-3; abundance: .; len: 14; v_gene: TRBV6-5; d_gene: TRBD2
CDR3aa: CASSPQDRGGYGYTF; CDR3nt: TGTGCCAGCTCACCCCAGGACAGGGGGGGCTATGGCTACACCTTC; j_gene: TRBJ1-2; abundance: .; len: 15; v_gene: TRBV18; d_gene: TRBD1
CDR3aa: CASSFPDRTTNYGYTF; CDR3nt: TGTGCCAGCAGCTTCCCGGACAGAACCACTAACTATGGCTACACCTTC; j_gene: TRBJ1-2; abundance: .; len: 16; v_gene: TRBV7-9; d_gene: .
CDR3aa: CATSDSGTYDTDTQYF; CDR3nt: TGTGCCACCAGTGATTCCGGGACTTACGACACAGATACGCAGTATTTT; j_gene: TRBJ2-3; abundance: many; len: 16; v_gene: TRBV24-1; d_gene: .
CDR3aa: CASEHEGGRNQPQHF; CDR3nt: TGTGCCAGCGAGCATGAGGGAGGACGCAATCAGCCCCAGCATTTT; j_gene: TRBJ1-5; abundance: .; len: 15; v_gene: TRBV6-2/TRBV6-3; d_gene: .
CDR3aa: CASRTGTGFAGELFF; CDR3nt: TGTGCCAGCAGAACCGGGACAGGGTTCGCCGGGGAGCTGTTTTTT; j_gene: TRBJ2-2; abundance: .; len: 15; v_gene: TRBV7-9; d_gene: TRBD1
CDR3aa: CASSLSLAGGDTDTQYF; CDR3nt: TGTGCCAGCAGCTTGTCACTAGCGGGGGGTGACACAGATACGCAGTATTTT; j_gene: TRBJ2-3; abundance: few; len: 17; v_gene: TRBV7-9; d_gene: TRBD2
CDR3aa: CASSFVKTYEQYF; CDR3nt: TGTGCCAGCAGCTTCGTAAAGACCTACGAGCAGTACTTC; j_gene: TRBJ2-7; abundance: .; len: 13; v_gene: TRBV7-2; d_gene: .